Listed below are T cell receptor beta chains from one sample, sequenced in a study of cytomegalovirus exposure and HLA in healthy donors. Here immunoSEQ multiplex PCR was the method, and the copy in TCRdb shows in-frame clones only, minus some. Its table records approximately 71,000 clones. The sequenced sample consisted of PBMCs. Receptors originate from a female donor in good health and CMV-seropositive. CDR3s include the opening cysteine and the closing phenylalanine or tryptophan. A D gene is named only where the DNA matches it firmly.

d_call j_call v_call cdr3_aa cdr3_nt
TRBD1 TRBJ2-7 TRBV7-9 CASRRGDRGSYEQYF TGTGCCAGCAGACGTGGGGACAGGGGATCTTACGAGCAGTACTTC
NA TRBJ2-7 TRBV7-6 CASSLGGGAHEQYF TGTGCCAGCAGCTTAGGTGGGGGGGCCCACGAGCAGTACTTC
NA TRBJ2-3 TRBV5-1 CASSLGQGSVDTQYF TGCGCCAGCAGCTTGGGCCAGGGTTCCGTAGATACGCAGTATTTT
TRBD1 TRBJ2-3 TRBV18 CASSPTGPRADTQYF TGTGCCAGCTCACCGACAGGGCCCCGCGCCGATACGCAGTATTTT
TRBD2 TRBJ2-2 TRBV10-1 CASSDGGGGTGELFF TGCGCCAGCAGTGATGGGGGGGGTGGTACCGGGGAGCTGTTTTTT
NA TRBJ1-2 TRBV18 CASSPSDNYGYTF TGTGCCAGCTCACCCTCAGATAACTATGGCTACACCTTC
TRBD1 TRBJ1-2 TRBV2 CASRRGQGAKGYTF TGTGCCAGCAGGAGAGGACAGGGGGCGAAAGGCTACACCTTC
TRBD2 TRBJ2-1 TRBV4-1 CASRGLAGFSDNEQFF TGCGCCAGCCGGGGGCTAGCGGGGTTCTCCGACAATGAGCAGTTCTTC
TRBD1 TRBJ1-2 TRBV29-1 CSVAGTGDHNLEGYTF TGCAGCGTTGCCGGGACAGGGGATCATAACCTTGAGGGCTACACCTTC
NA TRBJ2-3 TRBV7-6 CASSTSAKRDAFPRTDTQYF TGTGCCAGCAGTACCTCAGCCAAACGGGATGCGTTCCCCCGAACAGATACGCAGTATTTT
NA TRBJ2-5 TRBV7-9 CASSLVRDQETQYF TGTGCCAGCAGCTTAGTCAGGGACCAAGAGACCCAGTACTTC
TRBD1 TRBJ1-1 TRBV18 CASSGTGGTTEAFF TGTGCCAGCTCAGGGACAGGGGGCACCACTGAAGCTTTCTTT
TRBD1 TRBJ2-7 TRBV9 CASSRPGQGMGEQYF TGTGCCAGCAGCCGCCCCGGACAGGGAATGGGGGAGCAGTACTTC
TRBD2 TRBJ2-2 TRBV9 CASSWGGGELFF TGTGCCAGCAGTTGGGGGGGCGGGGAGCTGTTTTTT
NA TRBJ2-3 TRBV20-1 CSAQASDTQYF TGCAGTGCTCAGGCGTCCGATACGCAGTATTTT
TRBD1 TRBJ1-2 TRBV18 CASLQQGAGANYGYTF TGTGCCAGCTTACAACAGGGGGCCGGAGCTAACTATGGCTACACCTTC
NA TRBJ1-4 TRBV19 CASRSGATNEKLFF TGTGCCAGTAGAAGCGGAGCAACTAATGAAAAACTGTTTTTT
TRBD2 TRBJ2-7 TRBV6-5 CASSPRAGVPNEQYF TGTGCCAGCAGTCCTAGAGCGGGAGTCCCCAACGAGCAGTACTTC